There are many counts of the clone carrying this T cell receptor beta chain. The sample carries other DNA sequences with the same CDR3. Using immunoSEQ multiplex PCR, the repertoire was profiled, and TCRdb retains in-frame clones only, with some absent. The table lists around 220,000 clones, under 95% of them singletons. This specimen comes from a study of blood T cell repertoires in COVID-19. Self-reported history from a screening survey and questionnaire set each donor's cohort. Germline trimming cut 5 bases from V and 2 bases from J; bases unmatched to any gene: 3. Per germline, CDR1 SGHTA and CDR2 FQGTGA. This CDR3 is built from 14 residues.

This clonotype was sampled from a woman aged 18-29 years who had recovered from COVID-19. This chain joins TRBV7-3 and TRBJ1-1; 9 nucleotides line up with TRBD1. The sample was PBMCs or T cells enriched from blood (not recorded which). DNA of the CDR3: TGTGCCAGCAGCGTTACAGGGGGCAACACTGAAGCTTTCTTT. Translated, it gives CASSVTGGNTEAFF.